The clone carrying this T cell receptor (beta chain) is medium-sized by share. Its antigen is not identified. The library was prepared for alpha chains; this beta chain is a stray read, so its frequency means little. TCRdb redid the calling of the 5' RACE reads with MiXCR, one entry per CDR3 protein. The sample has about 11,000 distinct CDR3 sequences, under 6.5% seen once; the top ten hold around an eighth. The sample comes from a study of spatial heterogeneity in lung cancer. The sample's time point: sample taken at primary tumor resection. This CDR3 has 16 amino acids. CDR1 MNHEY and CDR2 SVGAGI come from the germline V gene. Losses at the gene ends were 4 bases for V and 4 bases for J; bases not matched to a gene: 8. Study results and caveats: Tracking of tumor mutation counts was seen in expanded intratumoral alpha and beta TCR counts. Coverage of tumor T cells was estimated at approximately 7% for alpha chains and more than 11% for beta chains.

Source: lung tumor tissue, taken at surgery. The chain employs TRBV6-5 and TRBJ1-2; 11 nucleotides line up with TRBD1. This TCR was recovered from a male donor with early-stage non-small cell lung cancer. The CDR3 DNA follows: TGTGCCAGCAGTTGGAACTTGGGACAGGGGGTCTATGGCTACACCTTC. It is translated as CASSWNLGQGVYGYTF.